This T cell receptor (beta chain) was sequenced in a study of radiotherapy plus CTLA-4 blockade in lung cancer. As for the study in general: Of all patients, around 19% responded objectively and approximately 31% showed disease control.

CDR1 and CDR2 (germline): GTSNPN, SVGIG (reference sequence). This CDR3 is built from 13 residues. The V end lost 0 bases, the J end lost 6 bases, and 8 bases lay between the germline ends. Assay used: immunoSEQ multiplex PCR; TCRdb lists only in-frame clones, some missing. In the table there are over 100,000 clones, 80% to 90% of which are singletons. Chemo-refractory metastatic non-small-cell lung cancer patients underwent focal radiation alongside CTLA-4 blockade with ipilimumab. Regarding the study as a whole: An expansion of tumor-derived TCR clones occurred in blood after radiotherapy plus ipilimumab. According to reports, early shifts in blood T cell clones, alongside interferon-beta, forecast response most accurately.

This clone was recorded once. No antigen is known for it. The TCR originated in a human donor with non-small cell lung cancer that progressed on radiotherapy plus ipilimumab. V gene TRBV30 combines with J gene TRBJ2-2; D unresolved. The specimen was peripheral blood, collected from a patient treated with radiotherapy plus ipilimumab. The CDR3 reads CAWSVLAAGELFF. In nucleotides, the CDR3 is TGTGCCTGGAGTGTACTTGCGGCCGGGGAGCTGTTTTTT.